This note documents a single TCR beta chain sequence. Its target is not known. CDR3 length: 16 residues. Germline values: CDR1 MGHRA, CDR2 YSYEKL. V lost 0 bases and J lost 4, with 13 bases in between. This specimen comes from a study of cytomegalovirus exposure and HLA in healthy donors. Findings and limits, study-wide: Prior analysis indicated that the majority of TCR beta V segments exhibited productivity approximately 87% or approximately 30% of the time.

A multiplex PCR was run with 60 Vbeta primers and 13 Jbeta primers. Profiled with immunoSEQ multiplex PCR; TCRdb holds only in-frame clones, not every one. The table has about 160,000 clones, 75% to 85% seen once; the top ten hold around 10%. This clonotype originated in a man in his fifties or sixties in good health and CMV-seropositive. The V and J genes are TRBV4-1 and TRBJ2-1; D gene uncertain. Sequencing input: PBMCs. CDR3 DNA: TGCGCCAGCAGCCAAGATATACAAGGAGTATACAATGAGCAGTTCTTC. It yields the protein CASSQDIQGVYNEQFF.